This is a list of T cell receptor beta chains from one sample in a study of technical replicates of blood from a few donors. Only in-frame clones appear in the TCRdb table, and some are missing; sequencing was by immunoSEQ multiplex PCR. Among approximately 89,000 clones listed, roughly 94% were seen once. Sequencing input: T cells isolated from PBMCs. These receptors originate from a human donor in good health. Each CDR3 is given with its conserved first and last residue. D genes are given only for firm matches. Clone size appears in some rows only: once, few, many, or a class for an expanded clone.

j_gene: TRBJ1-1; v_gene: TRBV19; d_gene: TRBD1; abundance: NA; CDR3aa: CASSKQGDRNTEAFF; CDR3nt: TGTGCCAGTAGTAAGCAAGGGGACAGAAACACTGAAGCTTTCTTT
j_gene: TRBJ2-7; v_gene: TRBV5-1; d_gene: TRBD1; abundance: NA; CDR3aa: CASSLAQGVYEQYF; CDR3nt: TGCGCCAGCAGCTTGGCTCAGGGGGTCTACGAGCAGTACTTC
j_gene: TRBJ2-7; v_gene: TRBV7-3; d_gene: NA; abundance: NA; CDR3aa: CASSLQGRENEQYF; CDR3nt: TGTGCCAGCAGCTTACAGGGGAGGGAGAACGAGCAGTACTTC
j_gene: TRBJ2-4; v_gene: TRBV6-1; d_gene: TRBD2; abundance: once; CDR3aa: CASSEVITLLAGDRNIQYF; CDR3nt: TGTGCCAGCAGTGAAGTTATTACCCTACTAGCGGGAGATCGGAACATTCAGTACTTC
j_gene: TRBJ2-6; v_gene: TRBV28; d_gene: NA; abundance: NA; CDR3aa: CASIESGANVLTF; CDR3nt: TGTGCCAGCATCGAGTCTGGGGCCAACGTCCTGACTTTC
j_gene: TRBJ2-1; v_gene: TRBV6-6; d_gene: NA; abundance: once; CDR3aa: CASRNVYGGEQFF; CDR3nt: TGTGCCAGCAGGAATGTCTACGGGGGTGAGCAGTTCTTC
j_gene: TRBJ2-3; v_gene: TRBV9; d_gene: TRBD2; abundance: NA; CDR3aa: CASSLAGGADTQYF; CDR3nt: TGTGCCAGCAGCCTGGCGGGAGGTGCAGATACGCAGTATTTT
j_gene: TRBJ1-1; v_gene: TRBV30; d_gene: NA; abundance: NA; CDR3aa: CAWIPLGLRPPEAFF; CDR3nt: TGTGCCTGGATACCCCTGGGACTGCGACCTCCTGAAGCTTTCTTT
j_gene: TRBJ1-3; v_gene: TRBV4-1; d_gene: TRBD1; abundance: NA; CDR3aa: CASSILGQGGNTIYF; CDR3nt: TGCGCCAGCAGTATTCTGGGACAGGGTGGAAACACCATATATTTT
j_gene: TRBJ2-2; v_gene: TRBV15; d_gene: NA; abundance: NA; CDR3aa: CATSRVRDINTGELFF; CDR3nt: TGTGCCACCAGCAGAGTCCGGGACATTAACACCGGGGAGCTGTTTTTT
j_gene: TRBJ1-5; v_gene: TRBV21-1; d_gene: NA; abundance: NA; CDR3aa: CASSDCHQPQHF; CDR3nt: TGTGCCAGCAGCGACTGTCATCAGCCCCAGCATTTT
j_gene: TRBJ1-5; v_gene: TRBV28; d_gene: NA; abundance: once; CDR3aa: CASSLGEYSNQPQHF; CDR3nt: TGTGCCAGCAGTTTGGGAGAATATAGCAATCAGCCCCAGCATTTT
j_gene: TRBJ2-3; v_gene: TRBV4-1; d_gene: TRBD2; abundance: NA; CDR3aa: CASSQVPAGGYGTQYF; CDR3nt: TGCGCCAGCAGCCAAGTTCCAGCGGGAGGGTATGGAACGCAGTATTTT
j_gene: TRBJ2-4; v_gene: TRBV18; d_gene: NA; abundance: NA; CDR3aa: CASSAGQNAPRNIQYF; CDR3nt: TGTGCCAGCTCAGCGGGACAGAATGCCCCCCGAAACATTCAGTACTTC
j_gene: TRBJ2-7; v_gene: TRBV6-5; d_gene: NA; abundance: NA; CDR3aa: CASSYSSGRVTYEQYF; CDR3nt: TGTGCCAGCAGTTACTCCTCGGGAAGAGTCACCTACGAGCAGTACTTC
j_gene: TRBJ1-5; v_gene: TRBV4-1; d_gene: NA; abundance: NA; CDR3aa: CASSQDRSPLQPQHF; CDR3nt: TGCGCCAGCAGCCAAGATCGTAGCCCGCTTCAGCCCCAGCATTTT
j_gene: TRBJ2-7; v_gene: TRBV7-9; d_gene: NA; abundance: few; CDR3aa: CASSLLFGTSSYEQYF; CDR3nt: TGTGCCAGCAGCTTATTATTCGGGACTTCCTCCTACGAGCAGTACTTC
j_gene: TRBJ2-6; v_gene: TRBV7-3; d_gene: TRBD1; abundance: once; CDR3aa: CASRWTGYSGANVLTF; CDR3nt: TGTGCCAGCAGATGGACAGGGTACTCTGGGGCCAACGTCCTGACTTTC
j_gene: TRBJ2-7; v_gene: TRBV6-4; d_gene: TRBD1; abundance: NA; CDR3aa: CASSDMRQGFHEQYF; CDR3nt: TGTGCCAGCAGTGACATGAGACAGGGCTTCCACGAGCAGTACTTC
j_gene: TRBJ2-7; v_gene: TRBV19; d_gene: TRBD2; abundance: NA; CDR3aa: CASSIGLAGLPYEQYF; CDR3nt: TGTGCCAGTAGTATAGGACTAGCGGGTCTTCCCTACGAGCAGTACTTC
j_gene: TRBJ2-7; v_gene: TRBV27; d_gene: TRBD1; abundance: NA; CDR3aa: CASSRDRVPLYEQYF; CDR3nt: TGTGCCAGCAGTCGCGACAGGGTCCCCCTCTACGAGCAGTACTTC
j_gene: TRBJ2-5; v_gene: TRBV2; d_gene: TRBD2; abundance: NA; CDR3aa: CASSEGTSGIQETQYF; CDR3nt: TGTGCCAGCAGTGAGGGGACTAGCGGGATACAGGAGACCCAGTACTTC
j_gene: TRBJ1-2; v_gene: TRBV5-1; d_gene: NA; abundance: NA; CDR3aa: CASSPRQANYGYTF; CDR3nt: TGCGCCAGCAGCCCCAGACAGGCTAACTATGGCTACACCTTC
j_gene: TRBJ1-1; v_gene: TRBV11-3; d_gene: NA; abundance: NA; CDR3aa: CASSLGFGAFF; CDR3nt: TGTGCCAGCAGCTTAGGGTTCGGAGCTTTCTTT
j_gene: TRBJ2-7; v_gene: TRBV9; d_gene: TRBD1; abundance: NA; CDR3aa: CASSLGTGRNEQYF; CDR3nt: TGTGCCAGCAGCTTGGGGACAGGAAGAAACGAGCAGTACTTC
j_gene: TRBJ1-1; v_gene: TRBV29-1; d_gene: NA; abundance: few; CDR3aa: CSVEGRGGTEAFF; CDR3nt: TGCAGCGTGGAGGGGAGGGGAGGAACTGAAGCTTTCTTT
j_gene: TRBJ2-7; v_gene: TRBV4-3; d_gene: NA; abundance: NA; CDR3aa: CASSQYLLAYEQYF; CDR3nt: TGCGCCAGCAGCCAGTATTTACTGGCCTACGAGCAGTACTTC
j_gene: TRBJ1-2; v_gene: TRBV28; d_gene: NA; abundance: NA; CDR3aa: CASSLLSLVTHGYTF; CDR3nt: TGTGCCAGCAGTTTATTGTCCCTAGTCACTCATGGCTACACCTTC
j_gene: TRBJ1-1; v_gene: TRBV6-5; d_gene: NA; abundance: NA; CDR3aa: CASSLGSNEAFF; CDR3nt: TGTGCCAGCAGTCTAGGGAGTAATGAAGCTTTCTTT
j_gene: TRBJ2-2; v_gene: TRBV6-6; d_gene: NA; abundance: NA; CDR3aa: CASTNRQNTGELFF; CDR3nt: TGTGCCAGCACAAATCGACAGAACACCGGGGAGCTGTTTTTT
j_gene: TRBJ2-3; v_gene: TRBV6-4; d_gene: NA; abundance: NA; CDR3aa: CASSDLVGQGTDTQYF; CDR3nt: TGTGCCAGCAGTGACTTAGTGGGTCAGGGCACAGATACGCAGTATTTT
j_gene: TRBJ1-1; v_gene: TRBV15; d_gene: TRBD1; abundance: few; CDR3aa: CATSTPQGEDTEAFF; CDR3nt: TGTGCCACCAGCACTCCACAGGGGGAGGACACTGAAGCTTTCTTT
j_gene: TRBJ2-3; v_gene: TRBV28; d_gene: TRBD1; abundance: NA; CDR3aa: CASSTLDGQGAYDTQYF; CDR3nt: TGTGCCAGCAGTACCCTAGACGGACAGGGGGCGTATGATACGCAGTATTTT
j_gene: TRBJ1-1; v_gene: TRBV6-5; d_gene: NA; abundance: NA; CDR3aa: CASSLPGDVITEAFF; CDR3nt: TGTGCCAGCAGTCTACCGGGGGACGTTATAACTGAAGCTTTCTTT
j_gene: TRBJ2-3; v_gene: TRBV2; d_gene: NA; abundance: NA; CDR3aa: CASFRGTDTQYF; CDR3nt: TGTGCCTCATTTCGGGGCACAGATACGCAGTATTTT
j_gene: TRBJ2-7; v_gene: TRBV7-2; d_gene: NA; abundance: NA; CDR3aa: CASSLIAPSYEQYF; CDR3nt: TGTGCCAGCAGCTTAATAGCGCCCTCCTACGAGCAGTACTTC
j_gene: TRBJ1-3; v_gene: TRBV6-5; d_gene: NA; abundance: NA; CDR3aa: CASSYSSGFGNTIYF; CDR3nt: TGTGCCAGCAGTTACTCTTCGGGGTTCGGAAACACCATATATTTT
j_gene: TRBJ2-7; v_gene: TRBV6-6; d_gene: TRBD1; abundance: NA; CDR3aa: CASSPPRDRAYEQYF; CDR3nt: TGTGCCAGCAGCCCCCCCCGGGACAGGGCCTACGAGCAGTACTTC
j_gene: TRBJ2-5; v_gene: TRBV5-1; d_gene: NA; abundance: NA; CDR3aa: CASSLVGQETQYF; CDR3nt: TGCGCCAGCAGCTTAGTCGGCCAAGAGACCCAGTACTTC
j_gene: TRBJ2-7; v_gene: TRBV4-1; d_gene: TRBD2; abundance: NA; CDR3aa: CASSQKGTSGRNEQYF; CDR3nt: TGCGCCAGCAGCCAAAAAGGGACTAGCGGGAGGAACGAGCAGTACTTC
j_gene: TRBJ2-7; v_gene: TRBV4-3; d_gene: TRBD2; abundance: NA; CDR3aa: CASSRGTSGSLGAYEQYF; CDR3nt: TGCGCCAGCAGCCGTGGGACTAGCGGGAGTCTCGGGGCCTACGAGCAGTACTTC
j_gene: TRBJ2-7; v_gene: TRBV5-4; d_gene: NA; abundance: NA; CDR3aa: CASSYNSYEQYF; CDR3nt: TGTGCCAGCAGTTACAATTCCTACGAGCAGTACTTC
j_gene: TRBJ2-7; v_gene: TRBV4-1; d_gene: NA; abundance: NA; CDR3aa: CASSPLGTGDYEQYF; CDR3nt: TGCGCCAGCAGCCCTCTGGGAACAGGAGACTACGAGCAGTACTTC
j_gene: TRBJ2-1; v_gene: TRBV18; d_gene: TRBD2; abundance: NA; CDR3aa: CASSPSSGRAGNEQFF; CDR3nt: TGTGCCAGCTCACCATCGTCAGGGAGGGCGGGCAATGAGCAGTTCTTC
j_gene: TRBJ2-3; v_gene: TRBV2; d_gene: NA; abundance: NA; CDR3aa: CARGDTPDTQYF; CDR3nt: TGTGCCAGGGGGGACACCCCAGATACGCAGTATTTT
j_gene: TRBJ2-1; v_gene: TRBV9; d_gene: NA; abundance: NA; CDR3aa: CASSAPRESTYNEQFF; CDR3nt: TGTGCCAGCAGCGCGCCTCGGGAGTCCACCTACAATGAGCAGTTCTTC